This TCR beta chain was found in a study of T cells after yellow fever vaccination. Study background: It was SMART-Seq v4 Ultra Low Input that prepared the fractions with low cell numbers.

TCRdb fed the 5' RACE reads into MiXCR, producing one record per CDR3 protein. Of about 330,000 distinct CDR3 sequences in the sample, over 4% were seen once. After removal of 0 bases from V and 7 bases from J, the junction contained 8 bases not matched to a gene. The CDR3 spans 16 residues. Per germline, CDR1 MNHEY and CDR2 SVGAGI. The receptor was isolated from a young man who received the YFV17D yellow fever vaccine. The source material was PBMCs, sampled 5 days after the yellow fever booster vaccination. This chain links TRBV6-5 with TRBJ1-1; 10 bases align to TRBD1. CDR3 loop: CASSYSRTGGTVEAFF. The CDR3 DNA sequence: TGTGCCAGCAGTTACTCCCGGACAGGGGGAACGGTTGAAGCTTTCTTT.